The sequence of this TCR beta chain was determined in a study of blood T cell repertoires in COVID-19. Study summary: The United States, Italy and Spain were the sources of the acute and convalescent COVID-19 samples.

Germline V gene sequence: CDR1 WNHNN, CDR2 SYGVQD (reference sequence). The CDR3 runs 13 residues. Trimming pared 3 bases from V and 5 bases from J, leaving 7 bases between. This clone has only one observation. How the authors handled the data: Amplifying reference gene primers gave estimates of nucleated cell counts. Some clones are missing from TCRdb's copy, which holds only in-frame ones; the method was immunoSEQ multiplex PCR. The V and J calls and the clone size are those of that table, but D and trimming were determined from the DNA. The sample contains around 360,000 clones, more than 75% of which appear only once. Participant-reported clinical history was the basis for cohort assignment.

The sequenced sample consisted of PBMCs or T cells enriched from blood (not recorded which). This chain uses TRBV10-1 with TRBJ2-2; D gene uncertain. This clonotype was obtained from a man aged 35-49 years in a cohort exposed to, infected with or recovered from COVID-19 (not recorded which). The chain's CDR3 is CASSDSGTGELFF. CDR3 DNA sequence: TGCGCCAGCAGTGATTCCGGGACCGGGGAGCTGTTTTTT.